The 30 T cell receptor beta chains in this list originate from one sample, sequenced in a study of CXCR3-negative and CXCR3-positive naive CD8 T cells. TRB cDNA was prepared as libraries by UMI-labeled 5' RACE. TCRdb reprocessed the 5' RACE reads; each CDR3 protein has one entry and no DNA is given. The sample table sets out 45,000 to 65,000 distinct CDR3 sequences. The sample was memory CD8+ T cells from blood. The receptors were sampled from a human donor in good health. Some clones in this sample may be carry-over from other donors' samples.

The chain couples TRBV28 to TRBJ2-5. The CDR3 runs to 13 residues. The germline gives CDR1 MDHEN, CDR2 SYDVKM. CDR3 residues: CASNDGPQETQYF.

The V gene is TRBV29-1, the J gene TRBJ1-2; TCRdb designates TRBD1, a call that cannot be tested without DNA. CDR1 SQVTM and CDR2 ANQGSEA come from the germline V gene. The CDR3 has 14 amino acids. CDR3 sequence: CSVVPRDPNYGYTF.

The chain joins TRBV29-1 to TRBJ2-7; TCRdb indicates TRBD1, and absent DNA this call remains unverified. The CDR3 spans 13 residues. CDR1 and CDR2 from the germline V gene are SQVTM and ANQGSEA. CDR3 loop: CSAGMGVDYEQYF.

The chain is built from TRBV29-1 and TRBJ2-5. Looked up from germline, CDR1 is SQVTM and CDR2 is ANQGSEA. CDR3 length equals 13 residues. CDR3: CSVFRGFQETQYF.

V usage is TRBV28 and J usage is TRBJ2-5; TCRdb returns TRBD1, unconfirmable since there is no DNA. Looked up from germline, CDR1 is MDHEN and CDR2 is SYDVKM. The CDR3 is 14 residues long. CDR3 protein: CASSLWGPGETQYF.

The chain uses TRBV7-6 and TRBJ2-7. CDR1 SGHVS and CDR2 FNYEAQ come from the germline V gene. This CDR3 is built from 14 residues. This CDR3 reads CASSSELLSYEQYF.

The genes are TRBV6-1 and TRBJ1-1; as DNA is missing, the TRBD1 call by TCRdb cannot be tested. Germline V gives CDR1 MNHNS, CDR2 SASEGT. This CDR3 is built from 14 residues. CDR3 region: CATGSGQTNTEAFF.

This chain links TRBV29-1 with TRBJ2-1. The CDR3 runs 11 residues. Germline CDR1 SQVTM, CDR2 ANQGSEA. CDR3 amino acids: CSVSFPNEQFF.

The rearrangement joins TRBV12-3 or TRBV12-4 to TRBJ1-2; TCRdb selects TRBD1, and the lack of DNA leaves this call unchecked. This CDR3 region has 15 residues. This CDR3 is CASSSGGTAFYGYTF.

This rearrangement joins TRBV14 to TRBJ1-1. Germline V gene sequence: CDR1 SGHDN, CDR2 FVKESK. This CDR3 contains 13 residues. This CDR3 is CASSQEMRTEAFF.

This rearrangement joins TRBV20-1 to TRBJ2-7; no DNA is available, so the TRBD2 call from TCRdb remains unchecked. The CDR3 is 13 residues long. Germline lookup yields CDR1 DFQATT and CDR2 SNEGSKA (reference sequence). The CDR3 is CSAQSGRAYEQYF.

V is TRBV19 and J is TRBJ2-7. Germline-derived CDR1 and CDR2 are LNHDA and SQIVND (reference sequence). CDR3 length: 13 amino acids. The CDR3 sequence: CASSITVSYEQYF.

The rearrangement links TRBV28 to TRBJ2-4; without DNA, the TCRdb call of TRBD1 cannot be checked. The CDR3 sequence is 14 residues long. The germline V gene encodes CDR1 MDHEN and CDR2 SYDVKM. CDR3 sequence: CASSRGQPGNIQYF.

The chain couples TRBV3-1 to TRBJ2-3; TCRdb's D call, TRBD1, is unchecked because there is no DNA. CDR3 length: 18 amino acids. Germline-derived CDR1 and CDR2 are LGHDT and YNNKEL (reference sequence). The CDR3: CASSLAHLRGTSTDTQYF.

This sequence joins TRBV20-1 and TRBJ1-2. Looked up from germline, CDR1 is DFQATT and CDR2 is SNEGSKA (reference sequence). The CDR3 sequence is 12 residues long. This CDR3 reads CSVKQILYGYTF.

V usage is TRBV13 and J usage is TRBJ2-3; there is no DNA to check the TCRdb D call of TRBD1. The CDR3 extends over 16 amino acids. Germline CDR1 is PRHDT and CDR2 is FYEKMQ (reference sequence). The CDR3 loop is CASSAGQGVFTDTQYF.

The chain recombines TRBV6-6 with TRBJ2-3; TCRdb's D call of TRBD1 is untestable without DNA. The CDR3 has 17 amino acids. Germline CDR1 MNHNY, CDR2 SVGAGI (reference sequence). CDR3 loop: CASSYSILGGVADTQYF.

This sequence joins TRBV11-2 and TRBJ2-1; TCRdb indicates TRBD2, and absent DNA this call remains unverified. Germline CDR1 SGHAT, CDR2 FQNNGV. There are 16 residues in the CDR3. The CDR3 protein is CASSHTGGLAYNEQFF.

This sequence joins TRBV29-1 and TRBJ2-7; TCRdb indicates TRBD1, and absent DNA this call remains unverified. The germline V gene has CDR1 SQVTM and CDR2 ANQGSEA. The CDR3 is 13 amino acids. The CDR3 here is CSVGAGGSYEQYF.

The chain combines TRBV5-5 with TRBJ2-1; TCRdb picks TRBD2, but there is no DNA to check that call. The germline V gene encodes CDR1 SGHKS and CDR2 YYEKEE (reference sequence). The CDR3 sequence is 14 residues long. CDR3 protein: CASTLAGGNNEQFF.

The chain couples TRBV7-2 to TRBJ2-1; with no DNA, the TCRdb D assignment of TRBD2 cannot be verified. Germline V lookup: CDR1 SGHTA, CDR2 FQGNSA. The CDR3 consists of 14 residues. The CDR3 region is CASAAGTLYNEQFF.

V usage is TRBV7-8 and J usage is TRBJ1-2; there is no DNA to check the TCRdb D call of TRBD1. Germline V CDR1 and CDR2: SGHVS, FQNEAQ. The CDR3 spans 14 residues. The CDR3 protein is CASSDPGGAVGYTF.

CDR3 residues: CSVSGPSSYNEQFF. V usage is TRBV29-1 and J usage is TRBJ2-1; TCRdb reports TRBD2, a call that lacks DNA to check it against. Looked up from germline, CDR1 is SQVTM and CDR2 is ANQGSEA. CDR3 length: 14 residues.

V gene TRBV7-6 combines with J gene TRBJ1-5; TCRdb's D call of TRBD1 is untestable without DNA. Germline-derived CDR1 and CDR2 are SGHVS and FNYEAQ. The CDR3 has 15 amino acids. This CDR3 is CASSLGRGLNQPQHF.

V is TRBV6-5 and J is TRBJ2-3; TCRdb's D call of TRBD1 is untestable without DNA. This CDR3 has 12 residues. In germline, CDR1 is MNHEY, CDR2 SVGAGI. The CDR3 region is CASQGNPDTQYF.

The CDR3 is CASSPVGTYEQYF. This rearrangement joins TRBV6-1 to TRBJ2-7; the TCRdb D gene call, TRBD1, has no DNA to confirm it. Germline CDR1 MNHNS, CDR2 SASEGT. The CDR3 consists of 13 residues.

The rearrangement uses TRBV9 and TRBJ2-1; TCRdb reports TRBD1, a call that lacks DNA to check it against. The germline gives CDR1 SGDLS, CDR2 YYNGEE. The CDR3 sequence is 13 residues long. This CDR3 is CASEEQGSGEQFF.

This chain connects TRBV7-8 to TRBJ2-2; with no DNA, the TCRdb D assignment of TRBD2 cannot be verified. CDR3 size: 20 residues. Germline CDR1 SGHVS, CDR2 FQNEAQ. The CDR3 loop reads CASSPDLPFRDERGTGELFF. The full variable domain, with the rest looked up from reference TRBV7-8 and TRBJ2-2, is GAGVSQSPRYKVAKRGQDVALRCDPISGHVSLFWYQQALGQGPEFLTYFQNEAQLDKSGLPSDRFFAERPEGSVSTLKIQRTQQEDSAVYLCASSPDLPFRDERGTGELFFGEGSRLTVL.

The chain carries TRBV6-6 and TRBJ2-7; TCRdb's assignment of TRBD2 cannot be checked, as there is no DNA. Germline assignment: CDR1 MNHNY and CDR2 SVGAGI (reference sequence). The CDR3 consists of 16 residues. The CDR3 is CASSYSPSADYYEQYF.

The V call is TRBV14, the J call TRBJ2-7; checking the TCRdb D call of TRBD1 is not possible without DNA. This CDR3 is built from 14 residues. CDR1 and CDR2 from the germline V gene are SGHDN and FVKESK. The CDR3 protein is CASSRRLRGVEQYF.